These 14 T cell receptor beta chains were all obtained from the same sample, sequenced in a study of pediatric ulcerative colitis. The rectum was sampled with one to two pinch biopsies at colonoscopy. The protocol was immunoSEQ multiplex PCR, while the TCRdb copy is restricted to in-frame clones and leaves out a portion. Of about 36,000 clones in the sample, approximately 73% were seen once. Sample: gut tissue. The source of these receptors is a boy between 5 and 17 years old with moderate ulcerative colitis.

The CDR3 coding sequence is TGTGCCAGCCTGGAACAGCCCTCCTACAATGAGCAGTTCTTC. Amino acids: CASLEQPSYNEQFF. The gene calls are TRBV6-1 and TRBJ2-1; no reliable D call. Between the trimmed V and J ends, which lost 8 bases and 0 bases, there was a span of 11 bases. There are 14 residues in the CDR3. Germline V gene sequence: CDR1 MNHNS, CDR2 SASEGT.

The V call is TRBV5-1, the J call TRBJ2-1; 8 bases align to TRBD2. The CDR3 is 17 amino acids. CDR1 and CDR2 from the germline V gene are SGHRS and YFSETQ. Trimming at V came to 0 bases and at J to 7 bases, leaving 12 bases not matched to a gene. CDR3 protein: CASSLGSGSPSFNEQFF. The CDR3 region has the DNA TGCGCCAGCAGCTTGGGGAGCGGGAGCCCCTCTTTTAATGAGCAGTTCTTC.

This chain links TRBV15 with TRBJ1-1; the D gene is possibly TRBD1 (6 bases). V lost 6 bases and J lost 5, with 16 bases in between. Germline V gene data show CDR1 as LNHNV and CDR2 as YYDKDF (reference sequence). This CDR3 comprises 14 residues. CDR3 amino acids: CATSPHRDGTEAFF. The CDR3 region has the DNA TGTGCCACCAGTCCTCACAGGGATGGGACTGAAGCTTTCTTT.

In this sample, this clone turned up once. This chain uses TRBV28 with TRBJ1-1, with 7 bases that match TRBD1. The CDR3 totals 14 residues. Germline CDR1 reads MDHEN; CDR2 reads SYDVKM. Unmatched junction bases numbered 6, after V lost 5 bases and J lost 3 bases. For the CDR3, the DNA is TGTGCCAGCAGTCAAAGAGACAGGGACACTGAAGCTTTCTTT. It yields the protein CASSQRDRDTEAFF.

This sequence joins TRBV6-5 and TRBJ2-7; D tentatively reads TRBD1 or TRBD2 (5 bases each). CDR1 MNHEY and CDR2 SVGAGI come from the germline V gene. CDR3 length: 15 residues. Trimming cost V 5 bases and J 3 bases, with 17 bases left between them. Here the CDR3 DNA reads TGTGCCAGCAGTCCCCTAGAAGGGACCCACTACGAGCAGTACTTC. Translation gives CASSPLEGTHYEQYF.

This chain connects TRBV2 to TRBJ2-4, with a possible D match to TRBD2 (6 bases). CDR1 and CDR2 (germline): SNHLY, FYNNEI. The V and J ends lost 10 bases and 2 bases respectively, with 27 bases between them. The CDR3 covers 18 residues. The DNA of the CDR3 is TGTGCCACCCTCGGAGGGATGACCCGTCCGGCCACCAAAAACATTCAGTACTTC. It specifies CATLGGMTRPATKNIQYF.

The V gene is TRBV6-5, the J gene TRBJ1-1; D remains unclear. The V gene's germline CDR1 is MNHEY and CDR2 SVGAGI. V lost 5 bases, J lost 7 bases, and 14 bases lay in between. The CDR3 is 13 amino acids. CDR3 bases: TGTGCCAGCAGTCCCACGGGCCCAAGTGAAGCTTTCTTT. Translating it yields CASSPTGPSEAFF.

J is TRBJ1-1 and V is TRBV2; maybe TRBD1 (5 bases). CDR3 length: 15 amino acids. Per germline, CDR1 SNHLY and CDR2 FYNNEI. The V end lost 6 bases, the J end lost 1 base, and 15 bases lay between the germline ends. CDR3 bases: TGTGCCAGCAGCCTAACGCTGACAGCGAACACTGAAGCTTTCTTT. Residues: CASSLTLTANTEAFF.

The chain combines TRBV19 with TRBJ1-1, with a weak D call TRBD1 (5 bases). V lost 3 bases, J lost 2 bases, and 10 bases lay in between. The CDR3 length is 14 residues. Looked up from germline, CDR1 is LNHDA and CDR2 is SQIVND (reference sequence). Here the CDR3 DNA reads TGTGCCAGTAGTATCCTTGGGGGTAACACTGAAGCTTTCTTT. The encoded protein is CASSILGGNTEAFF.

The count of this clone is one. The chain employs TRBV28 and TRBJ2-3, with a weak D call TRBD1 (6 bases). CDR1 and CDR2 from the germline V gene are MDHEN and SYDVKM. The length of the CDR3 is 16 residues. Trimming cost V 1 base and J 4 bases, with 15 bases left between them. The CDR3 region has the DNA TGTGCCAGCAGTTTATACAGGGCATCCTCCTCAGATACGCAGTATTTT. Amino acids: CASSLYRASSSDTQYF. The full variable domain, rest sourced from reference TRBV28 and TRBJ2-3, is DVKVTQSSRYLVKRTGEKVFLECVQDMDHENMFWYRQDPGLGLRLIYFSYDVKMKEKGDIPEGYSVSREKKERFSLILESASTNQTSMYLCASSLYRASSSDTQYFGPGTRLTVL.

The V gene is TRBV11-3, the J gene TRBJ2-7; a possible D gene is TRBD1 (5 bases). Germline V lookup: CDR1 SGHNT, CDR2 YENEEA. The germline V and J ends were trimmed by 5 bases and 2 bases, with 10 bases remaining between them. There are 13 residues in the CDR3. The CDR3 DNA is TGTGCCAGCAGCCTAGGGGAAACCTACGAGCAGTACTTC. This translates into CASSLGETYEQYF.

The chain links TRBV18 to TRBJ2-3; no definite D call. V was cut by 0 bases and J by 2 bases, with 9 bases left in between. The germline CDR1 and CDR2 sequences are KGHSH and LQKENI. The CDR3 sequence is 15 residues long. CDR3 nucleotides: TGTGCCAGCTCACCACCGGAGACCTTCACAGATACGCAGTATTTT. The encoded protein is CASSPPETFTDTQYF. The variable domain in full, with the rest retrieved from reference TRBV18 and TRBJ2-3, is NAGVMQNPRHLVRRRGQEARLRCSPMKGHSHVYWYRQLPEEGLKFMVYLQKENIIDESGMPKERFSAEFPKEGPSILRIQQVVRGDSAAYFCASSPPETFTDTQYFGPGTRLTVL.

This chain joins TRBV29-1 and TRBJ1-5; tentative D call: TRBD1 (5 bases). The CDR3 has 12 residues. Between the trimmed V and J ends, which lost 7 bases and 0 bases, there was a span of 7 bases. In germline, CDR1 is SQVTM, CDR2 ANQGSEA. The CDR3 nucleotides are TGCAGCGGGGGGGATAGCAATCAGCCCCAGCATTTT. It codes for CSGGDSNQPQHF.

There are a few counts of this clone. In DNA, the CDR3 is TGTGCCAGCAGCCCTCGGAACTCCTACGAGCAGTACTTC. Its protein is CASSPRNSYEQYF. The rearrangement joins TRBV7-8 to TRBJ2-7, with D unresolved. Germline V gene lookup returns CDR1 SGHVS and CDR2 FQNEAQ. This CDR3 contains 13 residues. V was cut by 5 bases and J by 0 bases, with 8 bases left in between.